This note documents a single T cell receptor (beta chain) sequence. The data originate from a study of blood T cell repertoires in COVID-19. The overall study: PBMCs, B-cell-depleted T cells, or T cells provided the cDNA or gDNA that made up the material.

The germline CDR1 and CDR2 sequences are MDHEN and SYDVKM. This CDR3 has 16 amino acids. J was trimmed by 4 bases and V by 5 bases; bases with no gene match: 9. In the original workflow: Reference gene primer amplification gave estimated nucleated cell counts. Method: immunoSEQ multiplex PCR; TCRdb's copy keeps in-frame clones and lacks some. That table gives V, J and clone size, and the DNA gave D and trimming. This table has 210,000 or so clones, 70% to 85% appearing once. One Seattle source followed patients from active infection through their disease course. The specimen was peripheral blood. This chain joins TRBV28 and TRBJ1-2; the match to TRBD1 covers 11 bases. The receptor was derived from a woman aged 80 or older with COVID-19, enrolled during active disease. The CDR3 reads CASSLPGTGGPYGYTF. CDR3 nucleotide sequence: TGTGCCAGCAGTCTACCCGGGACAGGGGGTCCCTATGGCTACACCTTC.